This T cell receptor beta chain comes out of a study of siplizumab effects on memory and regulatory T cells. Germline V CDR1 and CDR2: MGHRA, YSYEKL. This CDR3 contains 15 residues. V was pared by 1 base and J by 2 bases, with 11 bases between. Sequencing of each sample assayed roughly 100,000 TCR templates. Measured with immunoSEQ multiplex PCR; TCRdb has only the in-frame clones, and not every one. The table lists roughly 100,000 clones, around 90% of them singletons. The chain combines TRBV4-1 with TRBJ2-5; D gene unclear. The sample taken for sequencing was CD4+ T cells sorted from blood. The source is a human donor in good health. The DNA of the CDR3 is TGCGCCAGCAGCCAAGTCTACGTGGTACAAGAGACCCAGTACTTC. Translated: CASSQVYVVQETQYF.